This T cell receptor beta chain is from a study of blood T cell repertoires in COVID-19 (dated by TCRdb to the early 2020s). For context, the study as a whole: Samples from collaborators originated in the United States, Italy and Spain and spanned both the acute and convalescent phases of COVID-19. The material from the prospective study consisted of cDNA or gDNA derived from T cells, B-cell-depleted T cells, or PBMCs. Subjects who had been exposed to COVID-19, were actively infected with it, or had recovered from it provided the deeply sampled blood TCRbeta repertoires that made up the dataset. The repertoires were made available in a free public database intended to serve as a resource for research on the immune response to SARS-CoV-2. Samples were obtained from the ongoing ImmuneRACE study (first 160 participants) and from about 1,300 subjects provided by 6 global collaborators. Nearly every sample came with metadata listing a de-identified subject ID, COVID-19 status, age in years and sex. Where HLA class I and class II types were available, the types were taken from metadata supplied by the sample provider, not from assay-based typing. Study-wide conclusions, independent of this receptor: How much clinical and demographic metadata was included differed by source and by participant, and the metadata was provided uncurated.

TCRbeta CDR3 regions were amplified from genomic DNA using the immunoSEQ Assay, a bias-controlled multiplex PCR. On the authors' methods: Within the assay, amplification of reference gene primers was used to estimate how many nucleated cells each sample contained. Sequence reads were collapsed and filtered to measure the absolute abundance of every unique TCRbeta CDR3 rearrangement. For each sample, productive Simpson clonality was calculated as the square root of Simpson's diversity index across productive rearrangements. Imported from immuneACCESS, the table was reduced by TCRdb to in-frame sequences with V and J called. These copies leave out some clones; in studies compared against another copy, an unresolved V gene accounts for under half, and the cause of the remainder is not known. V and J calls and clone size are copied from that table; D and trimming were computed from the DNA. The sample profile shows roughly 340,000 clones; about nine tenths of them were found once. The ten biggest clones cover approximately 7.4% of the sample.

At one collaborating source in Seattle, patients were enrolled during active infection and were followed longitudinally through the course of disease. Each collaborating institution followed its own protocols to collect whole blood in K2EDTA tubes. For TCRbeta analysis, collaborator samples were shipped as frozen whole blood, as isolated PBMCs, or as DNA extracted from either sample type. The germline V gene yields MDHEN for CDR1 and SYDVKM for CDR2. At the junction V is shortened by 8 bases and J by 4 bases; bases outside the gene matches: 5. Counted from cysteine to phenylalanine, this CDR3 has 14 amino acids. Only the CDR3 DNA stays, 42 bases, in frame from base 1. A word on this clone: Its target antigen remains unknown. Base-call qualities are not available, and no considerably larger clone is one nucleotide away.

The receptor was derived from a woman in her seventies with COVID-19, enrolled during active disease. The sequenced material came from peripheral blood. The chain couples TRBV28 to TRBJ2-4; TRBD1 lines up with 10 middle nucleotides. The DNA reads TGTGCCAGCGGGGACAGGGGTGGAAAAAACATTCAGTACTTC. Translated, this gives CASGDRGGKNIQYF.